At least ten counts were recorded for the clone carrying this T cell receptor (beta chain). These data are taken from a study of T cells after yellow fever vaccination. TCRdb analysed the 5' RACE reads with MiXCR anew, one entry per CDR3 protein. This table holds around 25,000 distinct CDR3 sequences, around 3.5% found once. V lost 0 bases and J lost 1, with 12 bases in between. The length of the CDR3 is 16 residues. CDR1 is MGHRA, CDR2 YSYEKL, per germline. The receptor was derived from a man aged 18 to 30 who received the YFV17D yellow fever vaccine. This chain uses TRBV4-1 with TRBJ1-2; D might be TRBD1 (6 bases). Sample: PBMCs, either bulk or a sorted T-cell subset (CD4+, CD8+, memory, or dextramer-sorted; not recorded which), taken roughly 46 days after the first yellow fever vaccination. CDR3 loop: CASSQEQGPLNYGYTF. The CDR3 DNA is TGCGCCAGCAGCCAAGAACAGGGCCCCCTTAACTATGGCTACACCTTC.